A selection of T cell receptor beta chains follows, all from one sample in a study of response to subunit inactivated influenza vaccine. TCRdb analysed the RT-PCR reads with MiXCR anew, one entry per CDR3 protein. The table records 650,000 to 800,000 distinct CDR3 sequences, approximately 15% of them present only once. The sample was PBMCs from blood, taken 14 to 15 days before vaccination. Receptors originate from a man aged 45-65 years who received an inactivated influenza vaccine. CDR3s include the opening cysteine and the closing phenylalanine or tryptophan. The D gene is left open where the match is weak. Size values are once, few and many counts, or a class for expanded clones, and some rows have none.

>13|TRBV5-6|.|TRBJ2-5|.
TGTGCCAGCAGCCAGGCCGTTGCGGAGACCCAGTACTTC
CASSQAVAETQYF
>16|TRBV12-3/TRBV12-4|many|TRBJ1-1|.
.
CASSSSSNWRTSEAFF
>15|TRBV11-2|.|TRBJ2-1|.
TGTGCCAGCAGCTTAGACTATTGGCCTAACAATGAGCAGTTCTTC
CASSLDYWPNNEQFF
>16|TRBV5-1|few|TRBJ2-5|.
TGCGCCAGCAGCTTGGGGGCGCGGGCCTTACAAGAGACCCAGTACTTC
CASSLGARALQETQYF
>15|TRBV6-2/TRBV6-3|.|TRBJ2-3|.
TGTGCCAGCAGTTACGGCCAGCGGGGCACAGATACGCAGTATTTT
CASSYGQRGTDTQYF
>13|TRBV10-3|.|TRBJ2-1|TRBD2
TGTGCCATCAGTAAGCGGGAGAGGGATGAGCAGTTCTTC
CAISKRERDEQFF
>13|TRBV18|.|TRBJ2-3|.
TGTGCCAGCTCACCCTCGAAAGGGTATACGCAGTATTTT
CASSPSKGYTQYF
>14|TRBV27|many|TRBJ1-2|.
TGTGCCAGCAGTTTACACAGCAGATCGTATGGCTACACCTTC
CASSLHSRSYGYTF
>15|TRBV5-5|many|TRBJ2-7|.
TGTGCCAGCAGCTTGCTACCAGACCTGACTCGAGAGCAGTACTTC
CASSLLPDLTREQYF
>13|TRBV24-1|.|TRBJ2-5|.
TGTGCCACCAGTGATCAGTACCAAGAGACCCAGTACTTC
CATSDQYQETQYF
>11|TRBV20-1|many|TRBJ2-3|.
TGCAGTGCTAGAGGGGGCGATACGCAGTATTTT
CSARGGDTQYF
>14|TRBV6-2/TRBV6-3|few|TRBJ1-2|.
TGTGCCAGCAAAAGAACTGCCGGGAACTATGGCTACACCTTC
CASKRTAGNYGYTF
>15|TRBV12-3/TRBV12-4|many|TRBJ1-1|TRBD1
TGTGCCAGCAGTCCGGGACAGGGGGCGTACACTGAAGCTTTCTTT
CASSPGQGAYTEAFF
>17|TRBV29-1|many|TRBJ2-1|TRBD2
TGCAGCCCCAGACTAGCGGGGGTACTGAGCTCCTACAATGAGCAGTTCTTC
CSPRLAGVLSSYNEQFF